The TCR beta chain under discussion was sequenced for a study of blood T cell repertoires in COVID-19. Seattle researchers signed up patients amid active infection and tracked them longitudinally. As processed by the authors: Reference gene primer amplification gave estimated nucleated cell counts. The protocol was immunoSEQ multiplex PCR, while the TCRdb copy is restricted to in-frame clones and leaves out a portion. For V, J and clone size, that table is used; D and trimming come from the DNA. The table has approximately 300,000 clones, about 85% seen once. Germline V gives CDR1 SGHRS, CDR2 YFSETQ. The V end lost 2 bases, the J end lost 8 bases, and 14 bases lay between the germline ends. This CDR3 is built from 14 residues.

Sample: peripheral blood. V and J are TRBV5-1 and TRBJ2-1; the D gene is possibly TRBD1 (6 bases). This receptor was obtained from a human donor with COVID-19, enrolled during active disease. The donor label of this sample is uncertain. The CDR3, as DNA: TGCGCCAGCAGCTTTGGGGCAGGGGCCGATGAGCAGTTCTTC. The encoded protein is CASSFGAGADEQFF.